The 21 T cell receptor beta chains presented below share a single source sample, sequenced in a study of cytomegalovirus exposure and HLA in healthy donors. Amplification used 60 Vbeta primers and 13 Jbeta primers. The data were produced by immunoSEQ multiplex PCR, yet TCRdb's version contains in-frame clones alone and is incomplete. The table records about 130,000 clones, roughly 74% of them present only once. The sequencing sample was made of PBMCs. These TCRs come from a woman aged 45-65 years in good health and CMV-seropositive.

This clone is a singleton in its sample. The J gene is TRBJ2-7, the V gene TRBV7-2; 9 nucleotides match TRBD1. Trimming took 4 bases from V and 2 from J; bases not matched to a gene: 9. The CDR3 runs to 16 residues. The V gene's germline CDR1 is SGHTA and CDR2 FQGNSA. CDR3 residues: CASSSVGQGRAYEQYF. CDR3 in DNA: TGTGCCAGCAGCTCGGTCGGACAGGGGAGGGCCTACGAGCAGTACTTC.

The gene calls are TRBV6-5 and TRBJ2-7; a weak D match, TRBD1 (5 bases). Trimming left V 0 bases short and J 4 bases short, with 10 bases between. The germline gives CDR1 MNHEY, CDR2 SVGAGI. The CDR3 runs 14 residues. The CDR3 region has the DNA TGTGCCAGCAGTTACTCAGGGGTGGAATACGAGCAGTACTTC. Translated: CASSYSGVEYEQYF.

This chain links TRBV7-6 with TRBJ1-1; 9 bases align to TRBD1. The ends lost 3 bases at V and 5 bases at J; junction bases unmatched: 1. Looked up from germline, CDR1 is SGHVS and CDR2 is FNYEAQ. The length of the CDR3 is 13 residues. The CDR3 spells CASSLGQGTEAFF. Here the CDR3 DNA reads TGTGCCAGCAGCTTGGGACAGGGTACTGAAGCTTTCTTT.

The chain carries TRBV29-1 and TRBJ1-2, with TRBD1 matching over 10 bases. The CDR3 is made up of 14 amino acids. Germline V CDR1 and CDR2: SQVTM, ANQGSEA. J lost 2 bases, V lost 6 bases, and 6 bases had no gene match. In DNA form, the CDR3 reads TGCAGCGTGGATATGGGACAGGGGAACTATGGCTACACCTTC. Its translation: CSVDMGQGNYGYTF.

This chain joins TRBV7-2 and TRBJ1-4; tentative D call: TRBD1 (6 bases). Trimming took 2 bases from V and 7 from J, leaving 14 bases between them. Germline CDR1 SGHTA, CDR2 FQGNSA. This CDR3 comprises 15 residues. CDR3 sequence: CASSLYQGNGEKLFF. CDR3 in DNA: TGTGCCAGCAGCTTATATCAGGGGAATGGTGAAAAACTGTTTTTT.

The chain employs TRBV10-3 and TRBJ1-6; 7 bases line up with TRBD1. CDR1 and CDR2 from the germline V gene are ENHRY and SYGVKD. CDR3 length: 16 residues. Trimming at V came to 6 bases and at J to 0 bases, leaving 5 bases not matched to a gene. The CDR3 spells CAISRGSSSYNSPLHF. DNA of the CDR3: TGTGCCATCAGCAGGGGGTCGAGCTCCTATAATTCACCCCTCCACTTT.

The V call is TRBV9, the J call TRBJ1-2; 10 bases match TRBD1. CDR3 length equals 19 residues. J was trimmed by 3 bases and V by 6 bases; bases with no gene match: 20. Germline CDR1 is SGDLS and CDR2 is YYNGEE. This CDR3 is CASTGDRIGTGVVDYGYTF. The CDR3 coding sequence is TGTGCCAGCACGGGAGACCGGATTGGGACAGGGGTTGTTGACTATGGCTACACCTTC.

A single count supports this clone. Additional DNA sequences in this sample encode the identical CDR3. This rearrangement joins TRBV27 to TRBJ1-6; the D is unclear. The germline V gene encodes CDR1 MNHEY and CDR2 SMNVEV (reference sequence). The V and J ends lost 2 bases and 7 bases respectively, with 9 bases between them. This CDR3 region has 14 residues. The CDR3 is CASSLEGLNSPLHF. The CDR3 DNA follows: TGTGCCAGCAGTTTAGAGGGCCTGAATTCACCCCTCCACTTT.

This clone was seen only a few times. The gene calls are TRBV2 and TRBJ1-4, with 8 bases fitting TRBD1. J was trimmed by 17 bases and V by 4 bases; bases with no gene match: 9. The CDR3 extends over 12 amino acids. Germline V CDR1 and CDR2: SNHLY, FYNNEI. CDR3 residues: CASSGMGQEEFF. The CDR3 nucleotides are TGTGCCAGCAGTGGGATGGGACAGGAGGAATTTTTT.

V usage is TRBV11-1 and J usage is TRBJ2-7; D unclear. The CDR3 sequence is 13 residues long. From germline, CDR1 is SGHAT and CDR2 FQDESV (reference sequence). Trimming pared 1 base from V and 6 bases from J, leaving 10 bases between. The CDR3 protein is CASSLERGTEQYF. In nucleotides, the CDR3 is TGTGCCAGCAGCTTAGAACGAGGCACCGAGCAGTACTTC.

This chain links TRBV7-2 with TRBJ1-5, with 8 bases lining up with TRBD1. Losses at the gene ends were 5 bases for V and 4 bases for J; bases not matched to a gene: 10. CDR3 length equals 16 residues. From germline, CDR1 is SGHTA and CDR2 FQGNSA. In DNA, the CDR3 is TGTGCCAGCAGCCAGGACAGGGCTATAGGAAATCAGCCCCAGCATTTT. It translates to CASSQDRAIGNQPQHF.

The chain employs TRBV5-6 and TRBJ1-2; D perhaps matches TRBD1 (6 bases). V lost 4 bases and J 8 bases, leaving 15 bases between the germline ends. CDR1 is SGHDT and CDR2 is YYEEEE in the germline V gene. This CDR3 is 13 amino acids long. CDR3 sequence: CASSRDIEGGYTF. The CDR3 coding sequence is TGTGCCAGCAGCCGGGACATCGAGGGAGGCTACACCTTC.

The CDR3 protein is CARRKPRRQATTEEKLFF. CDR3 in DNA: TGCGCCAGACGAAAACCCCGCCGACAGGCCACTACAGAAGAAAAACTGTTTTTT. The chain has TRBV10-1 and TRBJ1-4, with D maybe TRBD1 (6 bases). From germline, CDR1 is WNHNN and CDR2 SYGVQD (reference sequence). The CDR3 loop spans 18 amino acids. The V and J ends lost 9 bases and 8 bases respectively, with 31 bases between them.

V is TRBV6-1 and J is TRBJ2-7, with D unresolved. The CDR3 is made up of 11 amino acids. Per germline, CDR1 MNHNS and CDR2 SASEGT. The V end lost 6 bases, the J end lost 5 bases, and 8 bases lay between the germline ends. Here the CDR3 DNA reads TGTGCCAGCAGGAAGCGACACGAGCAGTACTTC. It translates to CASRKRHEQYF.

V usage is TRBV21-1 and J usage is TRBJ2-7; TRBD1, the D gene given by the table, was not confirmed from the DNA. TRBV21-1 is classified as a pseudogene. The CDR3 sequence is 12 residues long. The CDR3 spells CARRDSPYEQYF. The CDR3 nucleotides read TGTGCCCGCAGGGACAGCCCCTACGAGCAGTACTTC.

This CDR3 reads CASSLADSLTHHGYTF. CDR3 coding DNA: TGCGCCAGCAGCTTGGCTGACAGCCTAACTCACCATGGCTACACCTTC. The chain has TRBV5-1 and TRBJ1-2; D may be TRBD1 (5 bases). The ends were cut back, 0 bases at V and 6 bases at J, with 18 bases in the middle. CDR1 and CDR2 (germline): SGHRS, YFSETQ. The CDR3 consists of 16 residues.

The chain joins TRBV18 to TRBJ2-1, with D possibly matching TRBD1 (6 bases). V was pared by 2 bases and J by 6 bases, with 14 bases between. Germline loops: CDR1 KGHSH, CDR2 LQKENI. The CDR3 runs to 15 residues. The CDR3 DNA reads as TGTGCCAGCTCACCAAGGCAGGGGCCTGCCAATGAGCAGTTCTTC. Translating gives CASSPRQGPANEQFF. Variable domain in full (rest from reference TRBV18 and TRBJ2-1): NAGVMQNPRHLVRRRGQEARLRCSPMKGHSHVYWYRQLPEEGLKFMVYLQKENIIDESGMPKERFSAEFPKEGPSILRIQQVVRGDSAAYFCASSPRQGPANEQFFGPGTRLTVL.

The CDR3 loop is CASSTGYYGYTF. CDR3 sequence (DNA): TGTGCCAGCAGCACAGGGTACTATGGCTACACCTTC. The chain links TRBV7-2 to TRBJ1-2, with a possible D match to TRBD1 (6 bases). CDR1 is SGHTA, CDR2 FQGNSA, per germline. V dropped 5 bases and J dropped 3 bases, with 7 bases sitting between them. This CDR3 spans 12 amino acids. Using reference TRBV7-2 and TRBJ1-2 for the parts outside the CDR3, the full variable domain is GAGVSQSPSNKVTEKGKDVELRCDPISGHTALYWYRQSLGQGLEFLIYFQGNSAPDKSGLPSDRFSAERTGGSVSTLTIQRTQQEDSAVYLCASSTGYYGYTFGSGTRLTVV.

The rearrangement links TRBV7-9 to TRBJ2-5; tentative D call: TRBD2 (6 bases). V was shortened by 0 bases and J by 7 bases, with 15 bases between the two germline ends. The CDR3 runs 15 residues. Germline V CDR1 and CDR2: SEHNR, FQNEAQ (reference sequence). This CDR3 is CASSLALGGEATQYF. The CDR3 coding sequence is TGTGCCAGCAGCTTAGCGCTGGGGGGAGAGGCGACCCAGTACTTC.

This sequence joins TRBV30 and TRBJ2-5, with a possible D match to TRBD1 (7 bases). V lost 6 bases and J 5 bases, leaving 22 bases between the germline ends. Germline-derived CDR1 and CDR2 are GTSNPN and SVGIG (reference sequence). The CDR3 runs to 15 residues. CDR3 protein: CACSPATGDWETQYF. The CDR3 bases are TGTGCCTGCTCCCCCGCAACAGGGGACTGGGAGACCCAGTACTTC.

V and J are TRBV4-2 and TRBJ1-2; D is possibly TRBD1 (5 bases). The V end lost 0 bases, the J end lost 9 bases, and 14 bases lay between the germline ends. Germline loops: CDR1 LGHNA, CDR2 YNFKEQ. CDR3 length equals 14 residues. CDR3 sequence (DNA): TGTGCCAGCAGCCAAGACCAGGGCCCCCCAAGCTACACCTTC. Its protein product is CASSQDQGPPSYTF.